Listed here is a single T cell receptor (beta chain). The CDR3 consists of 15 residues. Trimming took 6 bases from V and 0 from J, leaving 15 bases between them. The data originate from a study of CD8 T cells in Susac syndrome. About 0.5 to 1 ug RNA was reverse transcribed with random hexamers. Each CDR3 protein is one row after TCRdb ran MiXCR on the immunoSEQ multiplex PCR reads. Here the sample spans 140,000 or so distinct CDR3 sequences, approximately 96% being singletons. The authors carried out high-throughput sequencing of TCR beta. They applied it to CD8+ and CD4+ T cells obtained from blood. This clonotype originated in a human donor with Susac syndrome. This chain links TRBV12-3 or TRBV12-4 with TRBJ2-7, with D perhaps TRBD2 (5 bases). Sample: CD4+ T cells from PBMCs. The CDR3 here is CASRSRTESSYEQYF. CDR3 bases: TGTGCCAGCAGGTCCCGGACTGAGAGCTCCTACGAGCAGTACTTC.